This TCR beta chain was profiled in a study of vaccination effects on CD4 cells after COVID-19. About this clone itself: Its cognate antigen is unknown.

Isolation of CD4+ T cells took place after around 10 days of culture. Some clones are missing from TCRdb's copy, which holds only in-frame ones; the method was immunoSEQ multiplex PCR. The sample consists of around 35,000 clones, around 79% of them appearing once. The TCR originated in a human donor who received a COVID-19 vaccine. The sample in question was CD4+ T cells from PBMCs cultured without peptide, obtained before COVID-19 vaccination.

The CDR3 reads CATRTGGNTIYF. The CDR3 coding sequence is TGTGCCACCCGGACAGGCGGCAACACCATATATTTT. The gene calls are TRBV2 and TRBJ1-3, with 7 bases fitting TRBD1. This CDR3 is built from 12 residues. Germline CDR1 SNHLY, CDR2 FYNNEI. V trimming: 10 bases; J trimming: 7 bases; junction bases outside the gene matches: 7.